Listed below are T cell receptor beta chains from one sample, sequenced in a study of Ad26.COV2.S vaccination and SARS-CoV-2 variants. Using immunoSEQ multiplex PCR, the repertoire was profiled, and TCRdb retains in-frame clones only, with some absent. Among approximately 460,000 clones, roughly nine tenths were seen once, and the ten largest hold 1.5% to 2%. The sequences come from peripheral blood, collected in a trial of Ad26.COV2.S vaccine versus placebo. The source of these receptors is a person between 18 and 65 years old who received the Ad26.COV2.S COVID-19 vaccine or a placebo. Each CDR3 is given with its conserved first and last residue. The D gene is left open where the match is weak. Rows give clone size only sometimes, using once, few, many, or a class for an expanded clone.

j_call: TRBJ2-7
clone_size: -
v_call: TRBV10-1
d_call: -
cdr3_nt: TGCGCCAGCAGTGATAGCTGGTACGAGCAGTACTTC
cdr3_aa: CASSDSWYEQYF

j_call: TRBJ2-4
clone_size: -
v_call: TRBV7-9
d_call: -
cdr3_nt: TGTGCCAGCAGCTTGCGGGAAAACATTCAGTACTTC
cdr3_aa: CASSLRENIQYF

j_call: TRBJ2-7
clone_size: -
v_call: TRBV5-8
d_call: TRBD1
cdr3_nt: TGTGCCAGCAGCCCCGGACAGGGTGGGTCCTACGAGCAGTACTTC
cdr3_aa: CASSPGQGGSYEQYF

j_call: TRBJ1-5
clone_size: -
v_call: TRBV27
d_call: TRBD1
cdr3_nt: TGTGCCAGCAGTCTACAGGGGAATCAGCCCCAGCATTTT
cdr3_aa: CASSLQGNQPQHF

j_call: TRBJ2-3
clone_size: once
v_call: TRBV9
d_call: TRBD2
cdr3_nt: TGTGCCAGCAGCGTAGTTGCGGGGGGTGGTGCAGATACGCAGTATTTT
cdr3_aa: CASSVVAGGGADTQYF

j_call: TRBJ1-4
clone_size: -
v_call: TRBV7-2
d_call: -
cdr3_nt: TGTGCCAGCAGCTTAAGGTTTACGGAGAAGGATGAAAAACTGTTTTTT
cdr3_aa: CASSLRFTEKDEKLFF

j_call: TRBJ2-7
clone_size: few
v_call: TRBV29-1
d_call: -
cdr3_nt: TGCAGCGTTGTGTCCCAGGGGACTACCTACGAGCAGTACTTC
cdr3_aa: CSVVSQGTTYEQYF

j_call: TRBJ1-1
clone_size: -
v_call: TRBV27
d_call: -
cdr3_nt: TGTGCCAGCAGTTTGCGGGGAATGAACACTGAAGCTTTCTTT
cdr3_aa: CASSLRGMNTEAFF

j_call: TRBJ1-6
clone_size: few
v_call: TRBV18
d_call: TRBD1
cdr3_nt: TGTGCCAGCTCACCATCACAGGGGGCTCGAAATTCACCCCTCCACTTT
cdr3_aa: CASSPSQGARNSPLHF

j_call: TRBJ2-7
clone_size: -
v_call: TRBV3-1/TRBV3-2
d_call: TRBD2
cdr3_nt: TGTGCCAGCAGCCCTCCGGGAGGGAACTACGAGCAGTACTTC
cdr3_aa: CASSPPGGNYEQYF

j_call: TRBJ2-7
clone_size: -
v_call: TRBV4-2
d_call: -
cdr3_nt: TGTGCCAGCAGCCAAGAGGATAGCGGAACCTCCTACGAGCAGTACTTC
cdr3_aa: CASSQEDSGTSYEQYF

j_call: TRBJ1-5
clone_size: -
v_call: TRBV6-2/TRBV6-3
d_call: -
cdr3_nt: TGTGCCAGCAGCGAAACCTTAGGACAGTCCCCCGGCGATCAGCCCCAGCATTTT
cdr3_aa: CASSETLGQSPGDQPQHF

j_call: TRBJ2-5
clone_size: once
v_call: TRBV6-5
d_call: TRBD2
cdr3_nt: TGTGCCAGCAGTTACTCTAAAGCGGGGGGGCGAGAGACCCAGTACTTC
cdr3_aa: CASSYSKAGGRETQYF

j_call: TRBJ2-3
clone_size: -
v_call: TRBV3-1/TRBV3-2
d_call: TRBD1
cdr3_nt: TGTGCCAGCAGCCAAGGGGCGTGGGTTCTACAGGGGGCAGATACGCAGTATTTT
cdr3_aa: CASSQGAWVLQGADTQYF

j_call: TRBJ1-4
clone_size: -
v_call: TRBV2
d_call: -
cdr3_nt: TGTGCCAGCAGTGAGCAGGGAAGGAATGAAAAACTGTTTTTT
cdr3_aa: CASSEQGRNEKLFF

j_call: TRBJ2-5
clone_size: few
v_call: TRBV29-1
d_call: TRBD1
cdr3_nt: TGCAGCGTTGAATCGAGGACAGGGACCCAAGAGACCCAGTACTTC
cdr3_aa: CSVESRTGTQETQYF

j_call: TRBJ1-1
clone_size: -
v_call: TRBV6-5
d_call: -
cdr3_nt: TGTGCCAGCAGTTACACCAGGGTGGACACTGAAGCTTTCTTT
cdr3_aa: CASSYTRVDTEAFF

j_call: TRBJ2-1
clone_size: -
v_call: TRBV18
d_call: -
cdr3_nt: TGTGCCAGCTCACCAGGGGTAAATGAGCAGTTCTTC
cdr3_aa: CASSPGVNEQFF

j_call: TRBJ1-2
clone_size: -
v_call: TRBV10-3
d_call: -
cdr3_nt: TGTGCCACCTCTACGGCAAGGGATTATGGCTACACCTTC
cdr3_aa: CATSTARDYGYTF

j_call: TRBJ2-2
clone_size: -
v_call: TRBV5-1
d_call: -
cdr3_nt: TGCGCCAGCAGCTTGGAGCGGATGAACACCGGGGAGCTGTTTTTT
cdr3_aa: CASSLERMNTGELFF

j_call: TRBJ1-2
clone_size: few
v_call: TRBV5-1
d_call: -
cdr3_nt: TGCGCCAGCAGCTTGTACACCCCTAACTATGGCTACACCTTC
cdr3_aa: CASSLYTPNYGYTF

j_call: TRBJ2-7
clone_size: -
v_call: TRBV4-1
d_call: -
cdr3_nt: TGCGCCAGCAGCCAGGAGCCCGGGCTCCCGATTTCCTACGAGCAGTACTTC
cdr3_aa: CASSQEPGLPISYEQYF

j_call: TRBJ2-5
clone_size: -
v_call: TRBV30
d_call: TRBD1
cdr3_nt: TGTGCCTGGAGAGGGACAGGGGGCATTGGGACCCAGTACTTC
cdr3_aa: CAWRGTGGIGTQYF

j_call: TRBJ1-1
clone_size: -
v_call: TRBV9
d_call: -
cdr3_nt: TGTGCCAGCAGCAAAATTGGGGCCATCAGATCTAACACTGAAGCTTTCTTT
cdr3_aa: CASSKIGAIRSNTEAFF

j_call: TRBJ2-5
clone_size: -
v_call: TRBV7-9
d_call: -
cdr3_nt: TGTGCCAGCAGCCAACCCGGGGTAGAGACCCAGTACTTC
cdr3_aa: CASSQPGVETQYF

j_call: TRBJ2-3
clone_size: -
v_call: TRBV5-1
d_call: -
cdr3_nt: TGCGCCAGCAGCCCTTTTGGCGGGGCAGATACGCAGTATTTT
cdr3_aa: CASSPFGGADTQYF

j_call: TRBJ2-1
clone_size: once
v_call: TRBV14
d_call: -
cdr3_nt: TGTGCCAGCAGCCAGTTGCCTACCTCCTCCTACAATGAGCAGTTCTTC
cdr3_aa: CASSQLPTSSYNEQFF

j_call: TRBJ1-2
clone_size: once
v_call: TRBV18
d_call: -
cdr3_nt: TGTGCCAGCTCACCGACCAGGGGTGGGGTTGGCTACACCTTC
cdr3_aa: CASSPTRGGVGYTF

j_call: TRBJ2-7
clone_size: -
v_call: TRBV5-4
d_call: TRBD1
cdr3_nt: TGTGCCAGCAAGAAGACAGGGGGTCCCCCCTACGAGCAGTACTTC
cdr3_aa: CASKKTGGPPYEQYF

j_call: TRBJ2-7
clone_size: -
v_call: TRBV10-3
d_call: TRBD1
cdr3_nt: TGTGCCATCAGTGGGGGACAGGGGGGCTCCTACGAGCAGTACTTC
cdr3_aa: CAISGGQGGSYEQYF

j_call: TRBJ1-4
clone_size: -
v_call: TRBV5-1
d_call: TRBD1
cdr3_nt: TGCGCCAGCAGCTTGGGCCCCCAGGGGGGAGCAACTAATGAAAAACTGTTTTTT
cdr3_aa: CASSLGPQGGATNEKLFF

j_call: TRBJ1-5
clone_size: -
v_call: TRBV28
d_call: TRBD1
cdr3_nt: TGTGCCAGCAATTCACAGGGGAGATATAGCAATCAGCCCCAGCATTTT
cdr3_aa: CASNSQGRYSNQPQHF

j_call: TRBJ2-2
clone_size: -
v_call: TRBV6-5
d_call: -
cdr3_nt: TGTGCCAGCAGTTACGAGAACCTCGGGGAGCTGTTTTTT
cdr3_aa: CASSYENLGELFF

j_call: TRBJ1-2
clone_size: -
v_call: TRBV6-2/TRBV6-3
d_call: -
cdr3_nt: TGTGCCAGCAGTTACCAGGGTTATGGCTACACCTTC
cdr3_aa: CASSYQGYGYTF

j_call: TRBJ1-5
clone_size: -
v_call: TRBV6-2/TRBV6-3
d_call: -
cdr3_nt: TGTGCCAGCAGTCTGGGAGGTTCCAATCAGCCCCAGCATTTT
cdr3_aa: CASSLGGSNQPQHF

j_call: TRBJ2-7
clone_size: few
v_call: TRBV7-2
d_call: -
cdr3_nt: TGTGCCAGCAGCTTATACGACGAGGCCTACGAGCAGTACTTC
cdr3_aa: CASSLYDEAYEQYF

j_call: TRBJ1-2
clone_size: -
v_call: TRBV19
d_call: TRBD1
cdr3_nt: TGTGCCAGTAAAAACACGCCGGGACAGAACTATGGCTACACCTTC
cdr3_aa: CASKNTPGQNYGYTF

j_call: TRBJ1-5
clone_size: -
v_call: TRBV6-2/TRBV6-3
d_call: -
cdr3_nt: TGTGCCAGCAGTCCCCTAGGGGGAAATCAGCCCCAGCATTTT
cdr3_aa: CASSPLGGNQPQHF

j_call: TRBJ2-1
clone_size: -
v_call: TRBV3-1/TRBV3-2
d_call: TRBD2
cdr3_nt: TGTGCCAGCAGCCAAGCCCCCGGACTAGCGTTCGCCTACAATGAGCAGTTCTTC
cdr3_aa: CASSQAPGLAFAYNEQFF

j_call: TRBJ1-1
clone_size: -
v_call: TRBV11-3
d_call: -
cdr3_nt: TGTGCCAGCAGCCCCCATGAAGCGGCTGAAGCTTTCTTT
cdr3_aa: CASSPHEAAEAFF

j_call: TRBJ1-2
clone_size: -
v_call: TRBV19
d_call: -
cdr3_nt: TGTGCCAGTAGTATATGGACAGATGCGAAGGATGGCTACACCTTC
cdr3_aa: CASSIWTDAKDGYTF

j_call: TRBJ2-7
clone_size: -
v_call: TRBV14
d_call: TRBD1
cdr3_nt: TGTGCCAGCAGCCAAGATTCCCCGATCTGGACAGGACGAGGGTATCACGAGCAGTACTTC
cdr3_aa: CASSQDSPIWTGRGYHEQYF

j_call: TRBJ1-2
clone_size: -
v_call: TRBV29-1
d_call: -
cdr3_nt: TGCAGCGTCGGGGACGGACTTTATGGCTACACCTTC
cdr3_aa: CSVGDGLYGYTF

j_call: TRBJ2-7
clone_size: -
v_call: TRBV9
d_call: -
cdr3_nt: TGTGCCAGCAGCGTAGGAGGGCAGTCACACGAGCAGTACTTC
cdr3_aa: CASSVGGQSHEQYF

j_call: TRBJ2-7
clone_size: -
v_call: TRBV27
d_call: -
cdr3_nt: TGTGCCAGCAGTTTAAAAGGAGGGGCAGGCCTACTAACCTACGAGCAGTACTTC
cdr3_aa: CASSLKGGAGLLTYEQYF

j_call: TRBJ2-3
clone_size: -
v_call: TRBV30
d_call: -
cdr3_nt: TGTGCCTGGAGTGTACACAGAGCAGATACGCAGTATTTT
cdr3_aa: CAWSVHRADTQYF

j_call: TRBJ2-3
clone_size: -
v_call: TRBV9
d_call: TRBD2
cdr3_nt: TGTGCCAGCAGCGTTAGGGCGGGAGGGACGACAGATACGCAGTATTTT
cdr3_aa: CASSVRAGGTTDTQYF

j_call: TRBJ2-7
clone_size: -
v_call: TRBV7-9
d_call: -
cdr3_nt: TGTGCCAGCAGCATAGGGACTCAAAGCTCCTACGAGCAGTACTTC
cdr3_aa: CASSIGTQSSYEQYF

j_call: TRBJ2-1
clone_size: -
v_call: TRBV30
d_call: -
cdr3_nt: TGTGCCTGGCGGGGTCCCGGGACGCACAATGAGCAGTTCTTC
cdr3_aa: CAWRGPGTHNEQFF

j_call: TRBJ2-5
clone_size: -
v_call: TRBV3-1/TRBV3-2
d_call: -
cdr3_nt: TGTGCCAGCAGTCAGAAGACAGGACAAGAGACCCAGTACTTC
cdr3_aa: CASSQKTGQETQYF

j_call: TRBJ2-7
clone_size: -
v_call: TRBV20-1
d_call: TRBD2
cdr3_nt: TGCAGTGTGGCGGGAGTCTACGAGCAGTACTTC
cdr3_aa: CSVAGVYEQYF

j_call: TRBJ2-1
clone_size: -
v_call: TRBV13
d_call: -
cdr3_nt: TGTGCCAGCAGCTCCCGCCGGGGGGCAGGCAATGAGCAGTTCTTC
cdr3_aa: CASSSRRGAGNEQFF

j_call: TRBJ2-7
clone_size: -
v_call: TRBV3-1/TRBV3-2
d_call: -
cdr3_nt: TGTGCCAGCAGCCAAGAAGTCGCAAGGCCAACGTACTTC
cdr3_aa: CASSQEVARPTYF